This T cell receptor beta chain was profiled in a study of a mutant IDH1 vaccine in newly diagnosed glioma. Study-level background: A roughly 62% male, around 38% female split and a mean age of approximately 40 years characterized treated patients.

Specified time point: week 5, during vaccination. Each vaccine dose was 300 ug of mutant IDH1 20-mer peptide, with topical imiquimod. The trim removed 7 bases at V and 8 bases at J, leaving 13 bases unmatched. There are 15 residues in the CDR3. Germline-derived CDR1 and CDR2 are SQVTM and ANQGSEA. Using immunoSEQ multiplex PCR, the repertoire was profiled, and TCRdb retains in-frame clones only, with some absent. This sample carries roughly 72,000 clones, roughly 91% of them seen once, and the ten largest clones take 0.55% to 0.65%. As to this clone: The antigen is undetermined.

The sequence was obtained from a woman in her forties or fifties with glioma. The starting material was PBMCs, obtained from a glioma patient whose treatment included an IDH1 peptide vaccine. The rearrangement links TRBV29-1 to TRBJ1-4, with TRBD1 matching 10 bases. For the CDR3, the DNA is TGCAGCGCCTCCCCGGGACAGGGGAGAAAAGAAAAACTGTTTTTT. It is translated as CSASPGQGRKEKLFF.